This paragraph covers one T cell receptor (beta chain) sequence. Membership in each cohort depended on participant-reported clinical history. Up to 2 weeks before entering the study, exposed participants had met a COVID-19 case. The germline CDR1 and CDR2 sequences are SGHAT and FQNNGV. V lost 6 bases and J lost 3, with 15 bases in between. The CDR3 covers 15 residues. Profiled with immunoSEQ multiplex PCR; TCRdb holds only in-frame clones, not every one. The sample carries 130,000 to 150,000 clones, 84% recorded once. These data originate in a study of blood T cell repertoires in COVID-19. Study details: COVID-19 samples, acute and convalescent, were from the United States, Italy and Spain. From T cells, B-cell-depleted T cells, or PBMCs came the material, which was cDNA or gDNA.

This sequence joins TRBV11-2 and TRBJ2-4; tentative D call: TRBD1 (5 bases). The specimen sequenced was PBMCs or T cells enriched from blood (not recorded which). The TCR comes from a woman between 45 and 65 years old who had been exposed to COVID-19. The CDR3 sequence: CASRGLRVNKNIQYF. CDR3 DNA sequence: TGTGCCAGCAGGGGGCTCAGGGTAAACAAAAACATTCAGTACTTC.